One and the same sample provided the 23 T cell receptor beta chains below, sequenced in a study of OX40 agonist ivuxolimab in advanced cancers. The assay was immunoSEQ multiplex PCR, and TCRdb's table has in-frame clones only and misses some. The table lists approximately 100,000 clones, just over 90% of them singletons. Sequencing was performed on CD4+ or CD8+ T cells sorted from blood, taken in a trial of the OX40 agonist ivuxolimab. Receptor source: an adult with an advanced solid tumor such as melanoma, head and neck, liver or kidney cancer.

The chain employs TRBV9 and TRBJ1-2; D not certain. The germline V gene encodes CDR1 SGDLS and CDR2 YYNGEE. V was cut by 2 bases and J by 1 base, with 30 bases left in between. The CDR3 spans 21 residues. The CDR3 here is CASSVLYAQPSSSPLNYGYTF. CDR3 sequence (DNA): TGTGCCAGCAGCGTCCTTTACGCACAGCCTTCCTCATCTCCCCTTAACTATGGCTACACCTTC.

The rearrangement uses TRBV6-4 and TRBJ1-2, with 9 positions matching TRBD1. The CDR3 runs to 15 residues. The germline gives CDR1 MRHNA, CDR2 SNTAGT. Trimming removed 2 bases from V and 3 bases from J; junction bases left unmatched: 4. This CDR3 is CASSDGGQGDYGYTF. DNA of the CDR3: TGTGCCAGCAGTGACGGGGGACAGGGAGACTATGGCTACACCTTC.

The chain carries TRBV5-1 and TRBJ1-1, with 8 bases lining up with TRBD1. CDR3 length: 14 residues. V lost 4 bases, J lost 6 bases, and 8 bases stayed unmatched. Germline loops: CDR1 SGHRS, CDR2 YFSETQ. Here the CDR3 reads CASSDGQGRAEAFF. In DNA form, the CDR3 reads TGCGCCAGCAGCGACGGACAGGGTAGGGCTGAAGCTTTCTTT. Complete variable domain (other parts from reference TRBV5-1 and TRBJ1-1): KAGVTQTPRYLIKTRGQQVTLSCSPISGHRSVSWYQQTPGQGLQFLFEYFSETQRNKGNFPGRFSGRQFSNSRSEMNVSTLELGDSALYLCASSDGQGRAEAFFGQGTRLTVV.

The V call is TRBV7-2, the J call TRBJ2-3; 13 bases line up with TRBD2. This CDR3 is built from 17 residues. Trimming took 1 base from V and 10 from J; bases not matched to a gene: 11. Germline V gives CDR1 SGHTA, CDR2 FQGNSA. CDR3 region: CASSLDAGLAGSGPQYF. The CDR3 nucleotides read TGTGCCAGCAGCTTAGATGCGGGACTAGCGGGGTCAGGCCCGCAGTATTTT.

This chain joins TRBV7-6 and TRBJ2-2; perhaps D is TRBD1 or TRBD2 (5 bases each). The CDR3 has 16 residues. The V end was cut by 0 bases, the J end by 6 bases, with 14 bases between. CDR1 and CDR2 from the germline V gene are SGHVS and FNYEAQ. CDR3 nucleotide sequence: TGTGCCAGCAGCTTAGCCGGGACCCCTATGCCCGGGGAGCTGTTTTTT. Encoded protein: CASSLAGTPMPGELFF.

The chain combines TRBV30 with TRBJ1-2; D is uncertain. The V and J ends lost 3 bases and 6 bases respectively, with 23 bases between them. CDR1 is GTSNPN and CDR2 is SVGIG in the germline V gene (reference sequence). CDR3 size: 16 residues. The CDR3 region is CAWSSRSLEFLNGYTF. The CDR3 bases are TGTGCCTGGAGCTCAAGATCTCTTGAATTTCTCAATGGCTACACCTTC.

The chain combines TRBV9 with TRBJ2-1; 9 nucleotides align to TRBD2. CDR1 and CDR2 (germline): SGDLS, YYNGEE. The CDR3 has 16 amino acids. Losses at the gene ends were 4 bases for V and 6 bases for J; bases not matched to a gene: 11. The CDR3 spells CASSPLGRGGFNEQFF. CDR3 nucleotide sequence: TGTGCCAGCAGCCCCTTAGGGCGGGGGGGCTTCAATGAGCAGTTCTTC. Combining the CDR3 with reference TRBV9 and TRBJ2-1 gives the whole variable domain DSGVTQTPKHLITATGQRVTLRCSPRSGDLSVYWYQQSLDQGLQFLIQYYNGEERAKGNILERFSAQQFPDLHSELNLSSLELGDSALYFCASSPLGRGGFNEQFFGPGTRLTVL.

This clone was counted once. The chain combines TRBV9 with TRBJ1-2; no clear D. The CDR3 loop spans 14 amino acids. V was clipped by 6 bases and J by 4 bases, with 16 bases between them. CDR1 is SGDLS and CDR2 is YYNGEE in the germline V gene. The CDR3 region is CASKAGTSSYGYTF. CDR3 DNA sequence: TGTGCCAGCAAGGCAGGAACCTCTTCCTATGGCTACACCTTC.

This chain links TRBV30 with TRBJ2-7; a possible D gene is TRBD2 (5 bases). The V gene lost 2 bases and the J gene lost 6 bases, with 11 bases spanning the gap. The CDR3 consists of 12 residues. Germline lookup yields CDR1 GTSNPN and CDR2 SVGIG (reference sequence). For the CDR3, the DNA is TGTGCCTGGAGTATCGCGGGCTCCGAGCAGTACTTC. Encoded protein: CAWSIAGSEQYF.

V and J are TRBV19 and TRBJ1-5; a possible D gene is TRBD1 (5 bases). CDR3 length: 14 residues. Germline V CDR1 and CDR2: LNHDA, SQIVND (reference sequence). Trimming removed 3 bases from V and 3 bases from J, with 9 bases in between. CDR3: CASSIGANNQPQHF. As DNA, the CDR3 is TGTGCCAGTAGTATCGGGGCGAACAATCAGCCCCAGCATTTT.

The V gene is TRBV5-1, the J gene TRBJ2-3; D is possibly TRBD1 (6 bases). Germline loops: CDR1 SGHRS, CDR2 YFSETQ. The CDR3 runs to 15 residues. Trimming cost V 0 bases and J 5 bases, with 13 bases left between them. The DNA for the CDR3 is TGCGCCAGCAGCTTGGTCCACCAAGGGGGAGATACGCAGTATTTT. Translating gives CASSLVHQGGDTQYF.

This chain connects TRBV7-2 to TRBJ2-3; possible D gene TRBD1, 5 bases. Germline CDR1 and CDR2: SGHTA and FQGNSA. Trimming removed 5 bases from V and 8 bases from J, with 20 bases in between. CDR3 length: 15 residues. CDR3 in amino acids: CASSPHPQGRGTQYF. CDR3 nucleotides: TGTGCCAGCAGCCCTCACCCGCAGGGAAGGGGTACGCAGTATTTT.

This chain uses TRBV6-1 with TRBJ1-1; D is perhaps TRBD1 (6 bases). Trimming took 8 bases from V and 8 from J, leaving 15 bases between them. Germline values: CDR1 MNHNS, CDR2 SASEGT. This CDR3 contains 12 residues. In DNA form, the CDR3 reads TGTGCCAGCCGGGACACGAAAGCAGAAGCTTTCTTT. This sequence encodes CASRDTKAEAFF.

The CDR3 coding sequence is TGTGCCAGCAGTTTTAGTTCACAGGGCTACGAGCAGTACTTC. Protein sequence: CASSFSSQGYEQYF. V is TRBV27 and J is TRBJ2-7, with a possible D match to TRBD1 (6 bases). In germline, CDR1 is MNHEY, CDR2 SMNVEV (reference sequence). The V and J ends lost 3 bases and 3 bases respectively, with 12 bases between them. The CDR3 has 14 amino acids.

This rearrangement joins TRBV4-2 to TRBJ2-1; 12 bases are shared with TRBD1. Germline assignment: CDR1 LGHNA and CDR2 YNFKEQ. CDR3 size: 16 residues. V lost 1 base and J lost 5; bases outside the gene matches: 3. The CDR3 here is CASSQAGTGGHNEQFF. CDR3 in DNA: TGTGCCAGCAGCCAAGCCGGGACAGGGGGCCACAATGAGCAGTTCTTC.

The chain combines TRBV7-2 with TRBJ2-4; 9 bases line up with TRBD1. Germline CDR1 is SGHTA and CDR2 is FQGNSA. The CDR3 consists of 15 residues. With V trimmed by 5 bases and J by 6 bases, 8 bases remained unmatched. The CDR3 here is CASSQQGALGNIQYF. The CDR3, as DNA: TGTGCCAGCAGCCAACAGGGGGCGCTGGGAAACATTCAGTACTTC.

V usage is TRBV7-2 and J usage is TRBJ2-1; D could derive from TRBD1 or TRBD2 (6 bases each). Germline V gives CDR1 SGHTA, CDR2 FQGNSA. V dropped 6 bases and J dropped 4 bases, with 19 bases sitting between them. The CDR3 is 16 amino acids. The CDR3 DNA is TGTGCCAGCAGTGGGTCCGGGGGCCATTTTTACAATGAGCAGTTCTTC. It specifies CASSGSGGHFYNEQFF.

This clone appeared once. The DNA of the CDR3 is TGTGCCAGCTCACCACCGACCGTGAAGGGGGGAAACTATGGCTACACCTTC. It codes for CASSPPTVKGGNYGYTF. The chain recombines TRBV18 with TRBJ1-2; possible D gene TRBD1, 6 bases. V lost 0 bases, J lost 2 bases, and 16 bases lay in between. The CDR3 is 17 amino acids. Germline V lookup: CDR1 KGHSH, CDR2 LQKENI.

This clone was seen once. The chain carries TRBV19 and TRBJ1-2; 7 bases fit TRBD1. The CDR3 is made up of 12 amino acids. Germline values: CDR1 LNHDA, CDR2 SQIVND (reference sequence). J was trimmed by 8 bases and V by 6 bases; bases with no gene match: 6. In nucleotides, the CDR3 is TGTGCCAGTAGCAGGGGGACAGAAGGCTACACCTTC. It yields the protein CASSRGTEGYTF.

The chain combines TRBV18 with TRBJ2-7; D is unresolved. Germline V lookup: CDR1 KGHSH, CDR2 LQKENI. This CDR3 is 12 amino acids long. Trimming took off 5 bases at V and 3 bases at J, with 8 bases between the two ends. The CDR3 region is CASSALLYEQYF. DNA for the CDR3: TGTGCCAGCTCAGCACTGCTCTACGAGCAGTACTTC.

The table lists this clone with a count of one. The chain carries TRBV11-2 and TRBJ1-6; tentative D call: TRBD1 (6 bases). This CDR3 is built from 19 residues. The germline gives CDR1 SGHAT, CDR2 FQNNGV. V was trimmed by 5 bases and J by 0 bases, leaving 20 bases between them. The CDR3 DNA reads TGTGCCAGCAGCATCAACCGCAGGGGAACAAGCTCCTATAATTCACCCCTCCACTTT. Its protein product is CASSINRRGTSSYNSPLHF.

V gene TRBV28 combines with J gene TRBJ1-4; TRBD1 agrees at 9 bases. CDR3 length: 16 amino acids. The germline V gene encodes CDR1 MDHEN and CDR2 SYDVKM. With 4 bases clipped from V and 3 bases from J, the junction kept 6 bases outside the gene matches. The CDR3 loop is CASSSGQGWANEKLFF. In DNA form, the CDR3 reads TGTGCCAGCAGTTCGGGACAGGGTTGGGCTAATGAAAAACTGTTTTTT.

The DNA for the CDR3 is TGTGCCAGCAGAGAGACGGATTCTGGAAACACCATATATTTT. Residues: CASRETDSGNTIYF. The V call is TRBV9, the J call TRBJ1-3; no definite D call. V was clipped by 5 bases and J by 1 base, with 10 bases between them. The CDR3 totals 14 residues. Germline V gives CDR1 SGDLS, CDR2 YYNGEE.